The rows below give T cell receptor beta chains drawn from one sample of a study of beta chain features in type 1 diabetes. Clones were sequenced by immunoSEQ multiplex PCR, and TCRdb holds only the in-frame ones, with some missing. Among 250,000 to 350,000 clones listed, approximately 15% were seen once. Sequences were obtained from naive CD4+ T cells from blood. All receptors come from a man aged 25-45 years with type 1 diabetes. The CDR3 runs from the conserved cysteine through the conserved F or W. The D gene is left open where the match is weak. Rows may omit the clone size; those that give it use once, few, many or a size class.

NA	TRBJ2-3	TRBV9	NA	CASSVGRSTTDTQYF	TGTGCCAGCAGCGTGGGCCGGTCTACCACAGATACGCAGTATTTT
NA	TRBJ1-2	TRBV28	few	CASSFPGVYGYTF	TGTGCCAGCAGTTTTCCAGGGGTCTATGGCTACACCTTC
TRBD1	TRBJ1-2	TRBV27	NA	CASSPQGSHYGYTF	TGTGCCAGCAGTCCACAGGGGTCCCACTATGGCTACACCTTC
NA	TRBJ2-3	TRBV5-1	few	CASGTGDSGADTQYF	TGCGCCAGCGGCACAGGGGACTCTGGCGCGGATACGCAGTATTTT
NA	TRBJ2-7	TRBV2	NA	CASQRLSSYEQYF	TGTGCCAGCCAGAGGTTAAGCTCCTACGAGCAGTACTTC
NA	TRBJ2-1	TRBV29-1	few	CSVERGTYNEQFF	TGCAGCGTTGAGCGCGGAACCTACAATGAGCAGTTCTTC
NA	TRBJ2-1	TRBV7-9	NA	CASSSAYEQFF	TGTGCCAGCAGCTCCGCGTACGAGCAGTTCTTC
NA	TRBJ2-6	TRBV6-5	few	CATLISSGANVLTF	TGTGCCACCTTGATTAGCTCTGGGGCCAACGTCCTGACTTTC
NA	TRBJ2-7	TRBV7-2	NA	CASSLAGGSYEQYF	TGTGCCAGCAGCTTAGCGGGGGGCTCCTACGAGCAGTACTTC
NA	TRBJ2-6	TRBV5-1	NA	CASSLAPSSGANVLTF	TGCGCCAGCAGCTTGGCCCCGAGCTCTGGGGCCAACGTCCTGACTTTC
TRBD2	TRBJ2-7	TRBV4-1	few	CASRQMGLAGEQYF	TGCGCCAGCAGGCAAATGGGACTAGCGGGAGAGCAGTACTTC
TRBD1	TRBJ1-3	TRBV7-9	few	CASSLWGQGSGNTIYF	TGTGCCAGCAGCTTATGGGGACAGGGCTCTGGAAACACCATATATTTT
NA	TRBJ2-6	TRBV19	few	CASSWRSGANVLTF	TGTGCCAGTAGTTGGAGGTCTGGGGCCAACGTCCTGACTTTC
NA	TRBJ2-3	TRBV7-2	few	CASSFGDTQYF	TGTGCCAGCAGCTTCGGAGATACGCAGTATTTT
TRBD2	TRBJ2-1	TRBV5-1	few	CASSFRGLAGGGDEQFF	TGCGCCAGCAGCTTTCGGGGACTAGCGGGAGGGGGCGATGAGCAGTTCTTC
NA	TRBJ2-7	TRBV21-1	NA	CASSKASGTSGSFSYEQYF	TGTGCCAGCAGCAAAGCATCCGGGACTAGCGGGTCATTCTCCTACGAGCAGTACTTC
NA	TRBJ1-4	TRBV28	few	CASSLSTGRAEKLFF	TGTGCCAGCAGTTTATCGACAGGACGAGCTGAAAAACTGTTTTTT
TRBD1	TRBJ2-5	TRBV5-1	NA	CASSQQGQGETQYF	TGCGCCAGCAGCCAACAGGGACAGGGGGAGACCCAGTACTTC
TRBD2	TRBJ2-7	TRBV5-4	NA	CASSPTPTSGSYEQYF	TGTGCCAGCAGTCCGACTCCGACTAGCGGCTCCTACGAGCAGTACTTC
NA	TRBJ1-1	TRBV18	few	CASSQPGQYTEAFF	TGTGCCAGCTCACAACCAGGACAGTACACTGAAGCTTTCTTT
TRBD1	TRBJ2-1	TRBV5-1	few	CASSGTGSSYNEQFF	TGCGCCAGCAGCGGGACAGGGAGCTCCTACAATGAGCAGTTCTTC
TRBD1	TRBJ2-7	TRBV5-6	few	CASSGTGVYHEQYF	TGTGCCAGCAGTGGGACAGGGGTTTACCACGAGCAGTACTTC
TRBD1	TRBJ2-1	TRBV29-1	few	CSGEGQINNEQFF	TGCAGCGGAGAGGGACAGATAAACAATGAGCAGTTCTTC
TRBD2	TRBJ2-7	TRBV7-9	NA	CASSLSPKSGRIYEQYF	TGTGCCAGCAGCTTAAGCCCCAAGAGCGGGAGAATCTACGAGCAGTACTTC
TRBD1	TRBJ1-4	TRBV7-9	few	CASSRDRTNEKLFF	TGTGCCAGCAGCCGGGACAGAACTAATGAAAAACTGTTTTTT
NA	TRBJ2-1	TRBV19	few	CASRRRDEQFF	TGTGCCAGTAGACGCCGGGATGAGCAGTTCTTC
NA	TRBJ2-7	TRBV9	few	CASSVSESPFLYEQYF	TGTGCCAGCAGCGTTAGTGAGTCCCCCTTCCTTTACGAGCAGTACTTC
NA	TRBJ1-1	TRBV30	few	CAWMQGLSAEAFF	TGTGCCTGGATGCAGGGGTTGTCGGCTGAAGCTTTCTTT
NA	TRBJ2-1	TRBV6-6	NA	CASTDSGYSYNEQFF	TGTGCCAGCACCGACAGTGGTTACTCCTACAATGAGCAGTTCTTC
TRBD2	TRBJ2-7	TRBV4-3	few	CASSQDTWTSGYEQYF	TGCGCCAGCAGCCAAGATACGTGGACTAGCGGGTACGAGCAGTACTTC
NA	TRBJ1-5	TRBV5-6	few	CASSSTISYSNQPQHF	TGTGCCAGCAGCTCGACTATATCTTATAGCAATCAGCCCCAGCATTTT
TRBD1	TRBJ2-7	TRBV20-1	few	CSAGTGYEQYF	TGCAGTGCTGGGACAGGTTACGAGCAGTACTTC
NA	TRBJ2-5	TRBV28	few	CASSLGSSETQYF	TGTGCCAGCAGTCTGGGGAGCTCGGAGACCCAGTACTTC
NA	TRBJ1-1	TRBV28	NA	CASVGGRDTEAFF	TGTGCCAGCGTGGGGGGTCGTGACACTGAAGCTTTCTTT